At least ten counts were recorded for the clone carrying this T cell receptor beta chain. The target antigen is unknown. The sample comes from a study of T cell repertoires in cytomegalovirus infection. Study-wide results and caveats: Dominating the ex vivo response were HLA-C-restricted CMV-specific TCR beta clonotypes.

In TCRdb, the reads were re-called with MiXCR into one record per CDR3 protein. The sample includes under 800,000 distinct CDR3 sequences, less than 25% of them seen just once. CDR3 length: 20 residues. The germline V gene has CDR1 SGHTA and CDR2 FQGNSA. Unmatched junction bases numbered 22, after V lost 5 bases and J lost 4 bases. This chain uses TRBV7-2 with TRBJ2-3; 9 bases agree with TRBD2. This TCR derives from a human donor in good health (CMV status not recorded). Some clones in this sample may be carry-over from other donors' samples. Sequenced sample: CD8+ T cells from PBMCs. The DNA for the CDR3 is TGTGCCAGCAGCCCCCCCCCTTTTAGCGGGGGTTTTTACGGGGCAGATACGCAGTATTTT. Translating gives CASSPPPFSGGFYGADTQYF.